This TCR beta chain was captured by sequencing in a study of CD8 T cells in ankylosing spondylitis. Study results and limitations: What seemed typical of ankylosing spondylitis blood was a TCR beta motif built from roughly eight highly homologous variants.

TCRdb reprocessed the 5' RACE reads via MiXCR and lists one record per CDR3 protein. Among approximately 190,000 distinct CDR3 sequences listed, approximately 12% were seen once. V lost 3 bases and J lost 3; bases outside the gene matches: 5. This CDR3 comprises 16 residues. CDR1 SGHVS and CDR2 FQNEAQ come from the germline V gene. Comment on this clonotype: No antigen is known for it.

The rearrangement uses TRBV7-8 and TRBJ2-1; 10 nucleotides match TRBD1. This clonotype originated in a female donor with ankylosing spondylitis or in good health (not recorded which). Specimen: blood, either unsorted or a sorted T cell fraction (not recorded which). The CDR3, as DNA: TGTGCCAGCAGCTTGGGGACAGGGGCGATCTACAATGAGCAGTTCTTC. Encoded protein: CASSLGTGAIYNEQFF.